Below, 17 T cell receptor beta chains from the same sample are listed, as sequenced in a study of cytomegalovirus exposure and HLA in healthy donors. Use of 60 Vbeta and 13 Jbeta primers characterized the PCR. The method was immunoSEQ multiplex PCR; TCRdb's version includes in-frame clones alone and lacks a portion of them. The sample carries about 73,000 clones, roughly two thirds recorded once. The sample taken for sequencing was PBMCs. These receptors all stem from a woman aged 45-60 years in good health and CMV-seropositive.

The rearrangement links TRBV29-1 to TRBJ1-4; D call uncertain. Germline assignment: CDR1 SQVTM and CDR2 ANQGSEA. The V end was cut by 6 bases, the J end by 0 bases, with 11 bases between. The CDR3 length is 14 residues. CDR3 sequence reads: CSVAVGTTNEKLFF. The CDR3 nucleotides read TGCAGCGTAGCGGTCGGGACAACTAATGAAAAACTGTTTTTT.

The chain employs TRBV4-2 and TRBJ2-1, with 7 bases lining up with TRBD2. Looked up from germline, CDR1 is LGHNA and CDR2 is YNFKEQ. The CDR3 length is 16 residues. The J segment lost 6 bases and the V segment lost 0 bases, leaving 8 bases of the junction unmatched. CDR3 in DNA: TGTGCCAGCAGCCAAGATCGGCGGGGGAACGCCAATGAGCAGTTCTTC. Protein product: CASSQDRRGNANEQFF.

The chain couples TRBV6-1 to TRBJ2-3, with 10 bases lining up with TRBD2. Germline CDR1 reads MNHNS; CDR2 reads SASEGT. The CDR3 runs to 15 residues. The J segment lost 1 base and the V segment lost 6 bases, leaving 4 bases of the junction unmatched. The CDR3 nucleotides are TGTGCCAGCAGCTCCACTAGCGGGGGCACAGATACGCAGTATTTT. Translated: CASSSTSGGTDTQYF.

This clone occurred a few times. This chain connects TRBV4-2 to TRBJ1-1; 7 bases align to TRBD1. Germline loops: CDR1 LGHNA, CDR2 YNFKEQ. The V and J ends lost 2 bases and 0 bases, in that order; junction bases with no gene match: 6. This CDR3 region has 16 residues. CDR3 in DNA: TGTGCCAGCAGCCAACAACAGGGGCCGATGAACACTGAAGCTTTCTTT. Protein sequence: CASSQQQGPMNTEAFF.

The chain recombines TRBV11-2 with TRBJ2-7, with unresolved D. Per the germline V gene, CDR1 is SGHAT and CDR2 is FQNNGV. The CDR3 is 15 amino acids. Deletions cut 0 bases from V and 0 bases from J, with 9 bases between. The CDR3 protein is CASSLDAGSSYEQYF. DNA of the CDR3: TGTGCCAGCAGCTTAGATGCAGGCTCCTCCTACGAGCAGTACTTC.

This clone occurred a few times. This chain links TRBV2 with TRBJ2-6; 7 bases map to TRBD1. Germline V gives CDR1 SNHLY, CDR2 FYNNEI. V lost 7 bases to trimming and J lost 0 bases; unmatched junction nucleotides: 6. This CDR3 has 16 residues. CDR3 amino acids: CASKGQWDSGANVLTF. In DNA form, the CDR3 reads TGTGCCAGCAAGGGACAGTGGGACTCTGGGGCCAACGTCCTGACTTTC.

The chain couples TRBV19 to TRBJ1-1; the D gene is possibly TRBD1 (5 bases). The CDR3 runs 15 residues. Germline assignment: CDR1 LNHDA and CDR2 SQIVND (reference sequence). Trimming pared 5 bases from V and 0 bases from J, leaving 13 bases between. CDR3 sequence reads: CASSQSDSLNTEAFF. The DNA for the CDR3 is TGTGCCAGTAGTCAAAGCGACAGCTTGAACACTGAAGCTTTCTTT.

This chain links TRBV7-9 with TRBJ2-7; no reliable D call. With 1 base removed from V and 7 bases from J, the gap between germline ends came to 8 bases. Germline loops: CDR1 SEHNR, CDR2 FQNEAQ (reference sequence). CDR3 length: 12 residues. The CDR3 region is CASSLDNGEQYV. CDR3 in DNA: TGTGCCAGCAGCTTAGACAACGGAGAGCAGTACGTC.

The sample holds a few counts of this clone. The chain is built from TRBV7-3 and TRBJ2-5; 8 bases line up with TRBD2. The CDR3 loop spans 15 amino acids. Trimming cost V 6 bases and J 5 bases; bases outside gene matches: 11. Germline-derived CDR1 and CDR2 are SGHTA and FQGTGA. The CDR3 sequence is CASRDPGLEFETQYF. Written as DNA, the CDR3 is TGTGCCAGCAGGGACCCGGGACTAGAATTCGAGACCCAGTACTTC.

This rearrangement joins TRBV19 to TRBJ2-3; 13 nucleotides align to TRBD2. V gave up 4 bases and J gave up 4 bases; unmatched junction bases: 5. Germline V gives CDR1 LNHDA, CDR2 SQIVND (reference sequence). The CDR3 sequence is 16 residues long. The CDR3 loop reads CASSNTGTSGADTQYF. The CDR3 nucleotides read TGTGCCAGTAGTAACACCGGGACTAGCGGGGCAGATACGCAGTATTTT.

The chain uses TRBV19 and TRBJ1-6; D unclear. Trimming cost V 7 bases and J 0 bases, with 10 bases left between them. The CDR3 loop spans 15 amino acids. CDR1 LNHDA and CDR2 SQIVND come from the germline V gene (reference sequence). The CDR3 DNA reads TGTGCCAGTACCCAACGTAGCTCCTATAATTCACCCCTCCACTTT. It specifies CASTQRSSYNSPLHF. The variable domain in full, with the rest retrieved from reference TRBV19 and TRBJ1-6, is DGGITQSPKYLFRKEGQNVTLSCEQNLNHDAMYWYRQDPGQGLRLIYYSQIVNDFQKGDIAEGYSVSREKKESFPLTVTSAQKNPTAFYLCASTQRSSYNSPLHFGNGTRLTVT.

The chain recombines TRBV4-1 with TRBJ2-3, with 7 bases aligning to TRBD2. The CDR3 sequence is 17 residues long. V gave up 3 bases and J gave up 1 base; unmatched junction bases: 10. The germline V gene has CDR1 MGHRA and CDR2 YSYEKL. Here the CDR3 DNA reads TGCGCCAGCAGCCACCCCCTTGGGGGGGGACGCACAGATACGCAGTATTTT. As protein: CASSHPLGGGRTDTQYF.

This sequence joins TRBV5-1 and TRBJ2-3, with D possibly being TRBD2 (5 bases). V was cut by 0 bases and J by 5 bases, with 10 bases left in between. The V gene's germline CDR1 is SGHRS and CDR2 YFSETQ. CDR3 size: 14 residues. The CDR3 spells CASSLEGREDTQYF. In DNA, the CDR3 is TGCGCCAGCAGCTTGGAAGGTCGGGAAGATACGCAGTATTTT.

The V gene is TRBV10-3, the J gene TRBJ1-5; D might be TRBD1 (5 bases). V was trimmed by 7 bases and J by 5 bases, leaving 21 bases between them. Germline CDR1 is ENHRY and CDR2 is SYGVKD. This CDR3 contains 16 residues. For the CDR3, the DNA is TGTGCCATCAACACCCGCGGCCAGGGAGGTTATCAGCCCCAGCATTTT. It codes for CAINTRGQGGYQPQHF.

CDR3 in DNA: TGTGCCAGCAGCCAGGACATTTACTATGGCTACACCTTC. This codes for CASSQDIYYGYTF. This sequence joins TRBV7-9 and TRBJ1-2; D perhaps matches TRBD1 (5 bases). The germline gives CDR1 SEHNR, CDR2 FQNEAQ (reference sequence). Trimming took off 5 bases at V and 3 bases at J, with 10 bases between the two ends. This CDR3 spans 13 amino acids. The complete variable domain, with remaining parts taken from reference TRBV7-9 and TRBJ1-2, reads DTGVSQNPRHKITKRGQNVTFRCDPISEHNRLYWYRQTLGQGPEFLTYFQNEAQLEKSRLLSDRFSAERPKGSFSTLEIQRTEQGDSAMYLCASSQDIYYGYTFGSGTRLTVV.

This clone appeared a single time. The junction departs from the called germline gene at one end, perhaps through a read error. The same CDR3 is also encoded by other DNA sequences in this sample. This chain uses TRBV4-2 with TRBJ1-4; 11 bases map to TRBD1. CDR1 LGHNA and CDR2 YNFKEQ come from the germline V gene. The CDR3 totals 16 residues. The CDR3 protein is CASSQGQGGINEKLFF. CDR3 sequence (DNA): TGTGCTAGCAGCCAGGGACAGGGGGGGATAAATGAAAAACTGTTTTTT.

This clone has more than one count but fewer than ten. The rearrangement uses TRBV28 and TRBJ1-1, with a tentative D call TRBD1 (6 bases). In germline, CDR1 is MDHEN, CDR2 SYDVKM. This CDR3 region has 13 residues. V was pared by 7 bases and J by 1 base, with 10 bases between. CDR3 protein: CASNPRGNTEAFF. CDR3 in DNA: TGTGCCAGCAACCCCAGGGGGAACACTGAAGCTTTCTTT.